Shown below are 4 T cell receptor beta chains from a single sample sequenced in a study of blood T cell repertoires in COVID-19. Measured with immunoSEQ multiplex PCR; TCRdb has only the in-frame clones, and not every one. The sample lists around 150,000 clones, around nine tenths occurring once. The sequencing sample was made of peripheral blood. These TCRs come from a woman in her forties with acute or convalescent COVID-19.

DNA for the CDR3: TGTGCCACCAGTGACAATCCGAGAAGGGGGCATACTGAAGCTTTCTTT. The encoded protein is CATSDNPRRGHTEAFF. The chain joins TRBV24-1 to TRBJ1-1, with TRBD1 matching over 7 bases. V lost 4 bases to trimming and J lost 5 bases; unmatched junction nucleotides: 12. Germline V CDR1 and CDR2: KGHDR, SFDVKD. The CDR3 runs to 16 residues.

V and J are TRBV27 and TRBJ1-1, with D unclear. CDR1 and CDR2 from the germline V gene are MNHEY and SMNVEV (reference sequence). There are 13 residues in the CDR3. With 6 bases removed from V and 6 bases from J, the gap between germline ends came to 14 bases. CDR3 nucleotide sequence: TGTGCCAGCAGAGACCCGGGGAGGGCTGAAGCTTTCTTT. It encodes CASRDPGRAEAFF.

Only one count was recorded for this clone. V gene TRBV6-4 combines with J gene TRBJ2-1; D remains ambiguous. Germline V gene sequence: CDR1 MRHNA, CDR2 SNTAGT. The CDR3 sequence is 15 residues long. V gave up 4 bases and J gave up 0 bases, with 10 bases separating them. DNA for the CDR3: TGTGCCAGCAGTGCGATGCCCAGCTCCTACAATGAGCAGTTCTTC. Translating gives CASSAMPSSYNEQFF.

V usage is TRBV14 and J usage is TRBJ2-5; D is possibly TRBD2 (6 bases). The V gene lost 5 bases and the J gene lost 0 bases, with 13 bases spanning the gap. Germline CDR1 SGHDN, CDR2 FVKESK. The CDR3 loop spans 15 amino acids. CDR3 bases: TGTGCCAGCAGCTGGGGAGGATTTTACCAAGAGACCCAGTACTTC. Translating gives CASSWGGFYQETQYF.